This note documents a single T cell receptor (beta chain) sequence. Per the original data handling: Reference gene primers were amplified, and this amplification served to estimate nucleated cell counts. Profiled with immunoSEQ multiplex PCR; TCRdb holds only in-frame clones, not every one. V, J and clone size derive from that table, while D and trimming were established from the DNA sequence. This sample has about 250,000 clones, with about nine tenths found just once. The data stem from a study of blood T cell repertoires in COVID-19. With V trimmed by 0 bases and J by 4 bases, 2 bases remained unmatched. The CDR3 is made up of 15 amino acids. Germline CDR1 ENHRY, CDR2 SYGVKD.

V usage is TRBV10-3 and J usage is TRBJ1-1; 10 positions agree with TRBD1. The specimen sequenced was peripheral blood. This TCR was recovered from a woman aged 55 to 70 who had recovered from COVID-19. CDR3 sequence: CAISESGQGFTEAFF. The CDR3 coding sequence is TGTGCCATCAGTGAGTCGGGACAGGGGTTCACTGAAGCTTTCTTT.